These 14 T cell receptor beta chains were sequenced from one sample in a study of blood T cell repertoires in COVID-19. TCRdb's copy holds only in-frame clones and misses some; the assay was immunoSEQ multiplex PCR. This sample has 100,000 or so clones; roughly 79% occur once, and the top ten carry approximately 40%. Sequencing was done on a sample of peripheral blood. Receptor source: a man of 80 years or more with acute or convalescent COVID-19.

This clone was found once. V gene TRBV18 combines with J gene TRBJ1-2; D gene unclear. CDR3 length equals 16 residues. In germline, CDR1 is KGHSH, CDR2 LQKENI. Trimming shortened V by 0 bases and J by 4 bases, and 15 bases separated the two germline ends. The CDR3 is CASSPPTGFFGYGYTF. The CDR3 nucleotides are TGTGCCAGCTCACCACCTACGGGGTTTTTTGGCTATGGCTACACCTTC. Full variable domain (outside the CDR3, taken from reference TRBV18 and TRBJ1-2): NAGVMQNPRHLVRRRGQEARLRCSPMKGHSHVYWYRQLPEEGLKFMVYLQKENIIDESGMPKERFSAEFPKEGPSILRIQQVVRGDSAAYFCASSPPTGFFGYGYTFGSGTRLTVV.

The chain combines TRBV5-1 with TRBJ2-7; TRBD1 matches at 8 bases. The junction had 5 bases not matched to a gene; V was cut back by 3 bases and J by 6 bases. This CDR3 has 13 amino acids. Looked up from germline, CDR1 is SGHRS and CDR2 is YFSETQ. As DNA, the CDR3 is TGCGCCAGCAGCTCTGGACAGGGACTCGAGCAGTACTTC. It specifies CASSSGQGLEQYF. The full variable domain, its missing parts supplied by reference TRBV5-1 and TRBJ2-7, is KAGVTQTPRYLIKTRGQQVTLSCSPISGHRSVSWYQQTPGQGLQFLFEYFSETQRNKGNFPGRFSGRQFSNSRSEMNVSTLELGDSALYLCASSSGQGLEQYFGPGTRLTVT.

The rearrangement uses TRBV12-3 or TRBV12-4 and TRBJ1-1; D remains unclear. The length of the CDR3 is 13 residues. The ends were cut back, 1 base at V and 3 bases at J, with 6 bases in the middle. The chain's CDR3 is CASSLEEDTEAFF. CDR3 sequence (DNA): TGTGCCAGCAGTTTAGAGGAGGACACTGAAGCTTTCTTT.

This clone was counted between two and nine times. The V call is TRBV27, the J call TRBJ1-6, with D tentatively TRBD1 (5 bases). Germline loops: CDR1 MNHEY, CDR2 SMNVEV (reference sequence). Deletions cut 2 bases from V and 10 bases from J, with 15 bases between. The CDR3 is made up of 15 amino acids. The CDR3 nucleotides read TGTGCCAGCAGTTTAGCCGCCGCAGGGAAATCACCCCTCCACTTT. Translated, it gives CASSLAAAGKSPLHF.

The chain links TRBV25-1 to TRBJ1-1; D not certain. Germline values: CDR1 MGHDK, CDR2 SYGVNS. V gave up 4 bases and J gave up 1 base, with 7 bases separating them. The CDR3 spans 13 residues. The CDR3 protein is CASSALGNTEAFF. The CDR3 bases are TGTGCCAGCAGTGCTCTCGGGAACACTGAAGCTTTCTTT.

V usage is TRBV30 and J usage is TRBJ2-7; possible D gene TRBD1, 5 bases. Germline V gene sequence: CDR1 GTSNPN, CDR2 SVGIG (reference sequence). V was pared by 0 bases and J by 3 bases, with 18 bases between. This CDR3 contains 16 residues. The CDR3 DNA sequence: TGTGCCTGGAGTGTACTTCCGAAGGGGATATACTACGAGCAGTACTTC. It yields the protein CAWSVLPKGIYYEQYF.

This chain uses TRBV5-6 with TRBJ1-5; D not resolved. Germline CDR1 reads SGHDT; CDR2 reads YYEEEE. The CDR3 runs 13 residues. The germline V and J ends were trimmed by 0 bases and 7 bases, with 8 bases remaining between them. The CDR3 nucleotides read TGTGCCAGCAGCTTGGGGTTTAGCCAGCCCCAGCATTTT. It codes for CASSLGFSQPQHF.

The V and J genes are TRBV5-1 and TRBJ2-5, with TRBD2 as a possible D gene (6 bases). Germline CDR1 and CDR2: SGHRS and YFSETQ. Deletions cut 0 bases from V and 5 bases from J, with 11 bases between. The CDR3 is 14 residues long. This CDR3 is CASSLALAGETQYF. The CDR3 DNA reads TGCGCCAGCAGCTTGGCGTTGGCGGGGGAGACCCAGTACTTC.

This sequence joins TRBV6-5 and TRBJ2-7; D not certain. The V and J ends lost 6 bases and 4 bases respectively, with 16 bases between them. The CDR3 contains 14 residues. Germline V gene lookup returns CDR1 MNHEY and CDR2 SVGAGI. The CDR3 DNA reads as TGTGCCAGCAGGCCGTGGAGTTATTCGTACGAGCAGTACTTC. This gives the protein CASRPWSYSYEQYF.

The chain is built from TRBV29-1 and TRBJ1-4; TRBD1 agrees at 10 bases. V gave up 4 bases and J gave up 6 bases; unmatched junction bases: 5. CDR1 SQVTM and CDR2 ANQGSEA come from the germline V gene. The CDR3 is 14 residues long. CDR3 sequence: CSVGGGTGDEKLFF. CDR3 coding DNA: TGCAGCGTTGGGGGAGGGACAGGGGATGAAAAACTGTTTTTT.

The gene calls are TRBV27 and TRBJ2-7, with D possibly being TRBD2 (6 bases). With 0 bases removed from V and 12 bases from J, the gap between germline ends came to 21 bases. CDR1 and CDR2 (germline): MNHEY, SMNVEV (reference sequence). The CDR3 covers 15 residues. CDR3 DNA: TGTGCCAGCAGTTTATCCCCATTGGTGGGCGGGGAACGGTACTTC. Its protein product is CASSLSPLVGGERYF.

This clone occurred once. The chain links TRBV2 to TRBJ2-4; possibly TRBD2 for D (6 bases). V was cut by 8 bases and J by 6 bases, with 14 bases left in between. The CDR3 totals 13 residues. From germline, CDR1 is SNHLY and CDR2 FYNNEI. The CDR3 DNA follows: TGTGCCAGCGGCAGGGACGGGGGAAACATTCAGTACTTC. This sequence encodes CASGRDGGNIQYF.

V usage is TRBV25-1 and J usage is TRBJ2-1, with D maybe TRBD2 (5 bases). V was cut by 4 bases and J by 2 bases, with 9 bases left in between. The length of the CDR3 is 14 residues. CDR1 and CDR2 (germline): MGHDK, SYGVNS. CDR3 nucleotide sequence: TGTGCCAGCAGTGCGCGGGTTACCTACAATGAGCAGTTCTTC. Its protein product is CASSARVTYNEQFF.

This clone has just a few counts. The V and J genes are TRBV7-3 and TRBJ1-1; TRBD1 agrees at 7 bases. V was clipped by 5 bases and J by 0 bases; unmatched bases: 6. The CDR3 is 15 residues long. Germline V lookup: CDR1 SGHTA, CDR2 FQGTGA. This chain's CDR3 is CASSPRQGVNTEAFF. The CDR3 nucleotides read TGTGCCAGCAGCCCGCGACAGGGAGTGAACACTGAAGCTTTCTTT.